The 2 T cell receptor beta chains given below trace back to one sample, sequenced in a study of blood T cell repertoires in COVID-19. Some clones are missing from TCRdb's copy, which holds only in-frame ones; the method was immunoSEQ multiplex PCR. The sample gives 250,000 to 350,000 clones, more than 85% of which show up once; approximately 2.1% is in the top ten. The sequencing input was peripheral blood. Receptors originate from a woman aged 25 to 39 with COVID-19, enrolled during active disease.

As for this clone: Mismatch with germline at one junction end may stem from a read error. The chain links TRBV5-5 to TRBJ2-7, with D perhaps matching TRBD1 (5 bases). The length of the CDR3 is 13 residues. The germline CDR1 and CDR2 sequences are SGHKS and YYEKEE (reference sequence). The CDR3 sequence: CASSFDSTLIKNF. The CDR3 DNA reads TGTGCCAGCAGCTTCGACAGCACTCTAATCAAAAACTTC. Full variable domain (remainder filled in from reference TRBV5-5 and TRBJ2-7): DAGVTQSPTHLIKTRGQQVTLRCSPISGHKSVSWYQQVLGQGPQFIFQYYEKEERGRGNFPDRFSARQFPNYSSELNVNALLLGDSALYLCASSFDSTLIKNFGPGTRLTVT.

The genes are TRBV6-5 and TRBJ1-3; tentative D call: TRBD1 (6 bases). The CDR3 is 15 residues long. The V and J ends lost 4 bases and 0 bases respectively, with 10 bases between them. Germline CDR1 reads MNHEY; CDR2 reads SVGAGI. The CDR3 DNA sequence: TGTGCCAGCAGTTGGACAGATTCCTCTGGAAACACCATATATTTT. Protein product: CASSWTDSSGNTIYF.